A selection of T cell receptor beta chains follows, all from one sample in a study of cytomegalovirus exposure and HLA in healthy donors. TCRdb's copy holds only in-frame clones and misses some; the assay was immunoSEQ multiplex PCR. The sample holds about 120,000 clones, over 70% seen once. Specimen: PBMCs. All receptors derive from a female donor in good health and CMV-seropositive. CDR3s include the opening cysteine and the closing phenylalanine or tryptophan. D genes are given only for firm matches. A row's size may be missing; if present it is once, few, many or a size class.

d_call clone_size j_call v_call cdr3_aa cdr3_nt
TRBD1 . TRBJ1-1 TRBV27 CASSPWTGNTEAFF TGTGCCAGCAGTCCCTGGACAGGGAACACTGAAGCTTTCTTT
. . TRBJ1-1 TRBV6-6 CASRGQPEGYTEAFF TGTGCCTCCCGAGGACAGCCCGAGGGATACACTGAAGCTTTCTTT
TRBD2 . TRBJ2-1 TRBV10-3 CAISGASGGYNEQFF TGTGCCATCAGTGGCGCTAGCGGGGGGTACAATGAGCAGTTCTTC
. few TRBJ2-1 TRBV7-2 CASSLTFVRLDNEQFF TGTGCCAGCAGCCTAACCTTCGTTAGATTGGACAATGAGCAGTTCTTC
. . TRBJ2-3 TRBV5-1 CASGSAGLAPDTQYF TGCGCCAGCGGATCGGCAGGCTTGGCGCCAGATACGCAGTATTTT
TRBD1 . TRBJ1-3 TRBV4-2 CASSQGQGLSGNTIYF TGTGCCAGCAGCCAGGGACAGGGCCTATCTGGAAACACCATATATTTT
. few TRBJ2-3 TRBV6-1 CASSLNTQYF TGTGCCAGCAGTTTAAATACGCAGTATTTT
. . TRBJ1-1 TRBV28 CASSLLGPSTEAFF TGTGCCAGCAGTTTGCTGGGCCCGTCCACTGAAGCTTTCTTT
. . TRBJ1-5 TRBV25-1 CASSHSLGQPQHF TGTGCCAGCAGCCACAGTCTGGGTCAGCCCCAGCATTTT
. . TRBJ1-5 TRBV2 CASSGGTGGRGNQPQHF TGTGCCAGCAGTGGGGGCACAGGAGGGAGGGGCAATCAGCCCCAGCATTTT
TRBD2 . TRBJ2-2 TRBV9 CASSVGTSGGLNTGELFF TGTGCCAGCAGCGTAGGAACTAGCGGGGGCCTTAACACCGGGGAGCTGTTTTTT
TRBD1 few TRBJ1-1 TRBV30 CAWGLQGNAFF TGTGCCTGGGGGTTACAGGGGAACGCTTTCTTT
. . TRBJ1-1 TRBV7-2 CASSLLADTEAFF TGTGCCAGCAGCTTACTGGCAGACACTGAAGCTTTCTTT
. . TRBJ1-4 TRBV6-5 CASSYSRESEKLFF TGTGCCAGCAGTTACTCGAGGGAAAGCGAAAAACTGTTTTTT
TRBD1 . TRBJ1-6 TRBV7-2 CASSSLDGTGYNSPLHF TGTGCCAGCAGCTCCCTTGACGGGACAGGGTATAATTCACCCCTCCACTTT
. . TRBJ1-3 TRBV15 CATSGRQRNTIYF TGTGCCACCAGCGGCCGACAGAGAAACACCATATATTTT
TRBD1 . TRBJ1-2 TRBV7-9 CASSRAGQENYGYTF TGTGCCAGCAGCCGTGCGGGACAGGAGAACTATGGCTACACCTTC
. . TRBJ1-2 TRBV2 CASSLFLSMAGAGGYTF TGTGCCAGCAGCTTATTCTTGTCTATGGCAGGAGCGGGGGGCTACACCTTC
TRBD1 . TRBJ2-7 TRBV4-1 CASSQSRQGAYEQYF TGCGCCAGCAGCCAATCCCGACAGGGAGCCTACGAGCAGTACTTC
. . TRBJ2-1 TRBV6-1 CASSGTGRGNEQFF TGTGCCAGCAGTGGTACAGGGCGTGGGAATGAGCAGTTCTTC
. . TRBJ1-5 TRBV7-2 CASSSQGTGNQPQHF TGTGCCAGCAGCTCCCAGGGGACGGGCAATCAGCCCCAGCATTTT
TRBD2 once TRBJ2-7 TRBV4-1 CASSSGAGKLYEQYF TGCGCCAGCAGCTCGGGAGCGGGGAAGCTCTACGAGCAGTACTTC
. . TRBJ1-1 TRBV2 CASGGREQGLNTEAFF TGTGCCAGTGGGGGAAGAGAACAGGGTCTGAACACTGAAGCTTTCTTT
. . TRBJ2-7 TRBV19 CASTGERVTSYEQYF TGTGCCAGTACCGGCGAGCGAGTAACCTCCTACGAGCAGTACTTC
. few TRBJ2-3 TRBV2 CASSERPSATDTQYF TGTGCCAGCAGTGAACGCCCTAGCGCCACAGATACGCAGTATTTT
. . TRBJ1-5 TRBV7-6 CASSLGNTNQPQHF TGTGCCAGCAGCTTAGGCAATACTAATCAGCCCCAGCATTTT
. . TRBJ2-3 TRBV5-1 CASAKSGGVTDTQYF TGCGCCAGCGCAAAGTCTGGCGGGGTCACAGATACGCAGTATTTT
TRBD1 . TRBJ1-5 TRBV7-2 CASSPRTGTNQPQHF TGTGCCAGCAGCCCCCGGACAGGGACAAATCAGCCCCAGCATTTT
TRBD2 . TRBJ2-7 TRBV15 CATSREAGGYEQYF TGTGCCACCAGCAGAGAAGCGGGGGGCTACGAGCAGTACTTC
TRBD1 . TRBJ2-7 TRBV5-1 CASSFGDSLREQYF TGCGCCAGCAGCTTCGGGGACAGCCTACGTGAGCAGTACTTC
. . TRBJ1-1 TRBV6-5 CASSYSSGLGTEAFF TGTGCCAGCAGTTACTCTTCGGGGTTGGGGACTGAAGCTTTCTTT
. . TRBJ2-2 TRBV10-3 CAISEGRGTNTGELFF TGTGCCATCAGTGAAGGACGGGGAACGAACACCGGGGAGCTGTTTTTT
TRBD2 . TRBJ2-2 TRBV9 CASSVHTAGGRRELFF TGTGCCAGCAGCGTACATACGGCGGGGGGGCGAAGGGAGCTGTTTTTT
. . TRBJ1-3 TRBV7-3 CASSPDSISGNTIYF TGTGCCAGCAGCCCTGACAGCATCTCTGGAAACACCATATATTTT
TRBD2 . TRBJ2-1 TRBV7-9 CASSLGLAGDDEQFF TGTGCCAGCAGCCTTGGACTAGCGGGGGACGATGAGCAGTTCTTC
TRBD1 . TRBJ2-1 TRBV5-1 CASSLRTGKDEQFF TGCGCCAGCAGCTTAAGGACAGGGAAGGATGAGCAGTTCTTC
. . TRBJ1-5 TRBV2 CASSAGVSNQPQHF TGTGCCAGCAGTGCGGGGGTTTCCAATCAGCCCCAGCATTTT
TRBD1 . TRBJ2-7 TRBV5-8 CASSLFGTGKTYEQYF TGTGCCAGCAGCTTGTTTGGGACAGGGAAAACTTACGAGCAGTACTTC
. . TRBJ1-1 TRBV7-9 CASSPQGGGTEAFF TGTGCCAGCAGCCCACAGGGTGGTGGCACTGAAGCTTTCTTT
. . TRBJ2-7 TRBV27 CASSPPRGEQYF TGTGCCAGCTCCCCCCCCCGGGGGGAGCAGTACTTC
TRBD1 . TRBJ1-5 TRBV28 CASSGQGRPQHF TGTGCCAGCAGTGGACAGGGTAGGCCCCAGCATTTT
TRBD1 . TRBJ2-1 TRBV11-3 CASSLAQGSYNEQFF TGTGCCAGCAGCTTAGCACAGGGGTCCTACAATGAGCAGTTCTTC
. . TRBJ1-5 TRBV28 CASRTWSGDAQPQHF TGTGCCAGCAGAACATGGTCAGGGGACGCTCAGCCCCAGCATTTT
. . TRBJ2-5 TRBV10-3 CAISTDSSFQETQYF TGTGCCATCAGCACGGACAGTAGCTTTCAAGAGACCCAGTACTTC
TRBD2 . TRBJ2-1 TRBV7-3 CASSSGRGSGAYNEQFF TGTGCCAGCAGCTCGGGTCGTGGAAGCGGGGCCTACAATGAGCAGTTCTTC